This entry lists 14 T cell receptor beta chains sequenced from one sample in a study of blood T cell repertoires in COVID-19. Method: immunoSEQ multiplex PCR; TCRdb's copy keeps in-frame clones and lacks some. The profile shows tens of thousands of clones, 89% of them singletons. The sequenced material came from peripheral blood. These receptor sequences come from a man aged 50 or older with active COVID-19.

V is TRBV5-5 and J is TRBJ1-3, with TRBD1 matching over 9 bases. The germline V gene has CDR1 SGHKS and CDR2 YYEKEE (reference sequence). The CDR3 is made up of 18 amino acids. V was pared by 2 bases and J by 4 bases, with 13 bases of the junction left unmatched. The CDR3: CASSLGSGGQGSGNTIYF. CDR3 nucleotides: TGTGCCAGCAGCTTAGGCTCCGGGGGACAGGGATCCGGAAACACCATATATTTT.

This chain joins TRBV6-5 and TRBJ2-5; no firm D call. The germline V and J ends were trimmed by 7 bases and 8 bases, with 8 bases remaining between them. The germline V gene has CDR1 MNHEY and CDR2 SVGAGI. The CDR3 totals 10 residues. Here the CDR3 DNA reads TGTGCCAGCAAAGGAGTAACCCAGTACTTC. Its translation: CASKGVTQYF.

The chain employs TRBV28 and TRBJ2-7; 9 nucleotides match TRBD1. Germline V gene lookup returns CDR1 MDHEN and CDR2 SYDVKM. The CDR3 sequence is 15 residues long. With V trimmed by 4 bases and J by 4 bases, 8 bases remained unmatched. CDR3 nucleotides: TGTGCCAGCAGTTCTTCCGGGACAGGGCGGTACGAGCAGTACTTC. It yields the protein CASSSSGTGRYEQYF.

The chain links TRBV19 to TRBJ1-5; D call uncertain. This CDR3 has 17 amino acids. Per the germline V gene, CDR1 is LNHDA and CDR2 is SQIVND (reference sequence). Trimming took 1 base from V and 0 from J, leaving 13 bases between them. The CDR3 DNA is TGTGCCAGTAGTATAGGCCCAGGTACGGTTAGCAATCAGCCCCAGCATTTT. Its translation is CASSIGPGTVSNQPQHF. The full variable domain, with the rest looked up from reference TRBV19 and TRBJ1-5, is DGGITQSPKYLFRKEGQNVTLSCEQNLNHDAMYWYRQDPGQGLRLIYYSQIVNDFQKGDIAEGYSVSREKKESFPLTVTSAQKNPTAFYLCASSIGPGTVSNQPQHFGDGTRLSIL.

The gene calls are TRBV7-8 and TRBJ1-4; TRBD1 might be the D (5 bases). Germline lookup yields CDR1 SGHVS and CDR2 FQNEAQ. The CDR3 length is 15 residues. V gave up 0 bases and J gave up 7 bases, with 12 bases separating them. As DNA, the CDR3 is TGTGCCAGCAGCTTAGCCGGGGGGGTCGCTGAAAAACTGTTTTTT. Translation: CASSLAGGVAEKLFF.

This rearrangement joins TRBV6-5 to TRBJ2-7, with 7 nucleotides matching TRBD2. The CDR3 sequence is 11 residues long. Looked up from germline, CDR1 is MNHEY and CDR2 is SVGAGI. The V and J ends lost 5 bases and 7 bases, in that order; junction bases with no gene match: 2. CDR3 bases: TGTGCCAGCAGTATGGGGGGGGAGCAGTACTTC. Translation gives CASSMGGEQYF.

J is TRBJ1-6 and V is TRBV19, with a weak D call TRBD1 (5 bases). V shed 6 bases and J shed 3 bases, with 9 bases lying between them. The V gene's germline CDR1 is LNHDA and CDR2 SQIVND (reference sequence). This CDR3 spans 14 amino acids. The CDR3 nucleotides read TGTGCCAGTAGAGGGGAGGTCTATAATTCACCCCTCCACTTT. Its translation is CASRGEVYNSPLHF.

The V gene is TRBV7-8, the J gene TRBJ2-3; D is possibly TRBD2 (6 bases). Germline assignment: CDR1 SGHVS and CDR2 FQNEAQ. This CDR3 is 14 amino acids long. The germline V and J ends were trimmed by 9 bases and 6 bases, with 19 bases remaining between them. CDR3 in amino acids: CASGRLGIGDTQYF. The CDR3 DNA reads TGTGCCAGTGGGCGACTAGGTATAGGTGATACGCAGTATTTT.

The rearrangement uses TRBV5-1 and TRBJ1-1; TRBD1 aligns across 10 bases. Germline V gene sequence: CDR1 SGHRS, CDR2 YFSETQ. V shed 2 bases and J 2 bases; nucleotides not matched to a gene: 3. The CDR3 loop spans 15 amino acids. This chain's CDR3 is CASSLTTGGNTEAFF. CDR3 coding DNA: TGCGCCAGCAGCTTAACGACAGGGGGCAACACTGAAGCTTTCTTT.

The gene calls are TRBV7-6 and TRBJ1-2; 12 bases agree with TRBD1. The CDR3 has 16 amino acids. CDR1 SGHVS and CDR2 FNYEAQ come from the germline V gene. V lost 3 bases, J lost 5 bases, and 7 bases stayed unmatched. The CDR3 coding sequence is TGTGCCAGCAGCTTCGGGACAGGGGGCTCCCCTTATGGCTACACCTTC. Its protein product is CASSFGTGGSPYGYTF.

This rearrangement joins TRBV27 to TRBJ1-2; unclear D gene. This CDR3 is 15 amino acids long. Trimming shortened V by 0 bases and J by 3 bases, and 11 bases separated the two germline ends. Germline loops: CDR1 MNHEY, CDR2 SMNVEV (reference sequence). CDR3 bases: TGTGCCAGCAGTTTATCCCCATCAGGTTACTATGGCTACACCTTC. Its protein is CASSLSPSGYYGYTF.

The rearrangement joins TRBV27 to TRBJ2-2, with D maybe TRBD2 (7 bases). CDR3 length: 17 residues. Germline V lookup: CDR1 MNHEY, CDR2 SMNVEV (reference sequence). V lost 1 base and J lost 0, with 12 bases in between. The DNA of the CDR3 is TGTGCCAGCAGTTTATGGGGGGGCGGGGCGAACACCGGGGAGCTGTTTTTT. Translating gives CASSLWGGGANTGELFF.

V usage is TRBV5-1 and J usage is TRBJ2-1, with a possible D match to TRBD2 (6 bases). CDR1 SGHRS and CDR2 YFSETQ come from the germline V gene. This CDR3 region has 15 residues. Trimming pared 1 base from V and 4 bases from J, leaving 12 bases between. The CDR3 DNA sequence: TGCGCCAGCAGCTTGTCAGCGGGTGGGTACAATGAGCAGTTCTTC. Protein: CASSLSAGGYNEQFF.

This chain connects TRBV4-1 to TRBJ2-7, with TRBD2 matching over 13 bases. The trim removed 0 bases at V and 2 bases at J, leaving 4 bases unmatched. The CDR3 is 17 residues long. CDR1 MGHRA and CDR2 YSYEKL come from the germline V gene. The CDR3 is CASSQDLGTSGTYEQYF. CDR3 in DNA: TGCGCCAGCAGCCAAGATTTAGGGACTAGCGGGACCTACGAGCAGTACTTC.